This record looks at one T cell receptor (beta chain) sequence and its context. Original analysis: The authors estimated nucleated cell counts from reference gene primer amplification. TCRdb keeps only in-frame clones here, not all; method: immunoSEQ multiplex PCR. Clone size and the V and J calls come from that table; the DNA yielded D and trimming. The sample includes over 200,000 clones, 88% of them seen just once. Germline CDR1 is GTSNPN and CDR2 is SVGIG (reference sequence). The trim removed 5 bases at V and 3 bases at J, leaving 9 bases unmatched. This CDR3 comprises 15 residues. These data are taken from a study of blood T cell repertoires in COVID-19. Study-level background: COVID-19 samples, acute and convalescent, were from the United States, Italy and Spain. PBMCs, B-cell-depleted T cells, or T cells were the source of the cDNA or gDNA that made up the material.

The genes are TRBV30 and TRBJ1-3, with 8 bases aligning to TRBD1. The TCR sequence derives from a man between 18 and 35 years old with active or convalescent COVID-19. Specimen: peripheral blood. The CDR3 bases are TGTGCCTGGGCTCAGGGGGCTCCCTTTGGAAACACCATATATTTT. This codes for CAWAQGAPFGNTIYF.